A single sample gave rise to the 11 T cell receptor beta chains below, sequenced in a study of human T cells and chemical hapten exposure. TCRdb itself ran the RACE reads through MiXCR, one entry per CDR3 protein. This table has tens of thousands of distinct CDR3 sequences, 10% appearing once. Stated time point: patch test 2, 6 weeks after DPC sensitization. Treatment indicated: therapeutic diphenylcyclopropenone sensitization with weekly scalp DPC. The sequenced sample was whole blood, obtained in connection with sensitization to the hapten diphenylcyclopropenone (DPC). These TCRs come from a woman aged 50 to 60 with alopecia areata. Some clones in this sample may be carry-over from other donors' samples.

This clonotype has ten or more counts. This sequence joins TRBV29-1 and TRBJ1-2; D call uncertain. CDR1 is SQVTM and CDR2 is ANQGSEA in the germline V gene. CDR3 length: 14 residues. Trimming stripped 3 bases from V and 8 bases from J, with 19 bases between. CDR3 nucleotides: TGCAGCGTTGAGCCGGCGCCTACCCTAAGAGGCTACACCTTC. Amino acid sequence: CSVEPAPTLRGYTF. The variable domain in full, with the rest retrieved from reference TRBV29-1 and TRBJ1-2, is SAVISQKPSRDICQRGTSLTIQCQVDSQVTMMFWYRQQPGQSLTLIATANQGSEATYESGFVIDKFPISRPNLTFSTLTVSNMSPEDSSIYLCSVEPAPTLRGYTFGSGTRLTVV.

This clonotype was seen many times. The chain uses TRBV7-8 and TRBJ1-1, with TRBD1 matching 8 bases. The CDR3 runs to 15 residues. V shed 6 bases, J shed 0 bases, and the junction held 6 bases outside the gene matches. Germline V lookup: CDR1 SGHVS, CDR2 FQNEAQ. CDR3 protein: CASSPQGAVNTEAFF. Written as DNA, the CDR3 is TGTGCCAGCAGTCCCCAGGGGGCGGTGAACACTGAAGCTTTCTTT.

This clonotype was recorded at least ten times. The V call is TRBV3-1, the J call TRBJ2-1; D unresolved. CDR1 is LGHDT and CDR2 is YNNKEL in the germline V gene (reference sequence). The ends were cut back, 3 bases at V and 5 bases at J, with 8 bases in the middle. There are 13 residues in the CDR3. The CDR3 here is CASSHRSHNEQFF. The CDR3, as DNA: TGTGCCAGCAGCCATCGAAGCCACAATGAGCAGTTCTTC.

CDR3 DNA: TGTGCCAGCAGTGAGCGACTAGCGGGAGGGGTATTCTTC. It yields the protein CASSERLAGGVFF. This sequence joins TRBV6-1 and TRBJ2-1; 14 bases align to TRBD2. Germline V gives CDR1 MNHNS, CDR2 SASEGT. Trimming took 3 bases from V and 16 from J; bases not matched to a gene: 5. The CDR3 is 13 residues long.

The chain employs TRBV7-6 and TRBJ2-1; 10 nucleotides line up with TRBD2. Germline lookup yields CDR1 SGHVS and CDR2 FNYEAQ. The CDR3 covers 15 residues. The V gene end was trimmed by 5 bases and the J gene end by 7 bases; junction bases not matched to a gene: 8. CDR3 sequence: CASSRSGRLRNEQFF. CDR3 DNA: TGTGCCAGCAGCCGTAGCGGGAGGCTTCGGAATGAGCAGTTCTTC.

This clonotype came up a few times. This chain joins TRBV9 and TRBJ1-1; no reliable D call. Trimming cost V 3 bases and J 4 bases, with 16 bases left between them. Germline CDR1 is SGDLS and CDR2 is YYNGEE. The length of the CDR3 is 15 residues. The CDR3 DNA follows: TGTGCCAGCAGCGGAAGGAGCGGTAAAACCACTGAAGCTTTCTTT. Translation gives CASSGRSGKTTEAFF.

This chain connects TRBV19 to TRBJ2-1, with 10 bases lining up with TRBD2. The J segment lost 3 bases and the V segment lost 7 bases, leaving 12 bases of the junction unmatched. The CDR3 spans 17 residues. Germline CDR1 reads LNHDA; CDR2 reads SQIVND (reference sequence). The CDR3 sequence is CASTGGASGSYYNEQFF. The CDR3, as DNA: TGTGCCAGTACCGGGGGGGCTAGCGGGAGTTACTACAATGAGCAGTTCTTC.

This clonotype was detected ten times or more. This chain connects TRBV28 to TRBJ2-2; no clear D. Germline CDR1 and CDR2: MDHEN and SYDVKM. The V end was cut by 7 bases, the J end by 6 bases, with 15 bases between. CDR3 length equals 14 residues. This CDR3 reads CASTASMLAGELFF. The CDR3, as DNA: TGTGCCAGCACCGCAAGCATGCTAGCCGGGGAGCTGTTTTTT.

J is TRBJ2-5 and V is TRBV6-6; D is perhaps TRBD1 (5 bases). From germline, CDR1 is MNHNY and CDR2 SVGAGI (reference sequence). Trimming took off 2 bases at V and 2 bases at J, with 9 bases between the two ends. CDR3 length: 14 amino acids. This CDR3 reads CASSYLRAQETQYF. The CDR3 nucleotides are TGTGCCAGCAGTTACCTCAGGGCACAAGAGACCCAGTACTTC.

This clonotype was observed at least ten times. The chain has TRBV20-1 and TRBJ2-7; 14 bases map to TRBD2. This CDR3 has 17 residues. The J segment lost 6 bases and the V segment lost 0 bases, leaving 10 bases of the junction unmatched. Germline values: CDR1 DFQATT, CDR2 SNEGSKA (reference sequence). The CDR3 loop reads CSARDGTSGSIWGEQYF. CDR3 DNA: TGCAGTGCTAGAGATGGGACTAGCGGGAGTATATGGGGCGAGCAGTACTTC.

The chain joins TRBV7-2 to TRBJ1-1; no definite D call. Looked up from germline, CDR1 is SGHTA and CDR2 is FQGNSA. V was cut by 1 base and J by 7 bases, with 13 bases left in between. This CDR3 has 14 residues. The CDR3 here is CASSLGRTLNEAFF. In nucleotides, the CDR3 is TGTGCCAGCAGCTTAGGAAGAACCCTAAATGAAGCTTTCTTT.